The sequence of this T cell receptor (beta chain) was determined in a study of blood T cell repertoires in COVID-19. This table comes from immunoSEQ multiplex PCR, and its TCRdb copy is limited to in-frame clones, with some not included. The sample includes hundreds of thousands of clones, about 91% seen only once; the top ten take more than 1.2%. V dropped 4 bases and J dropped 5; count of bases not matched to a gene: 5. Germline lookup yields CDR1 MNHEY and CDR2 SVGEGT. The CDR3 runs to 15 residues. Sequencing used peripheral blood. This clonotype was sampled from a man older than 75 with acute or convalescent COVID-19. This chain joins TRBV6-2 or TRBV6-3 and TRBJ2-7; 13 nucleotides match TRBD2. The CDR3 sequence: CASSSGLAGVHEQYF. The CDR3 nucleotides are TGTGCCAGCAGTTCCGGACTAGCGGGAGTCCACGAGCAGTACTTC.